One sample yielded the 13 T cell receptor beta chains listed below, sequenced in a study of T cell responses to AZD1222 COVID-19 vaccine. The data were produced by immunoSEQ multiplex PCR, yet TCRdb's version contains in-frame clones alone and is incomplete. The sample includes around 100,000 clones, around nine tenths of them seen just once. This specimen consisted of peripheral blood, obtained 28 days after the second AZD1222 dose. The receptors were gathered from an adult who received the AZD1222 COVID-19 vaccine.

The table lists this clone with a few counts. This sequence joins TRBV7-2 and TRBJ1-1; D unclear. The CDR3 spans 12 residues. Trimming cost V 4 bases and J 1 base, with 4 bases left between them. The germline CDR1 and CDR2 sequences are SGHTA and FQGNSA. The CDR3 is CASSYTNTEAFF. The CDR3, as DNA: TGTGCCAGCAGCTACACGAACACTGAAGCTTTCTTT.

This chain connects TRBV7-9 to TRBJ2-3; 7 bases are a match to TRBD1. The germline V gene has CDR1 SEHNR and CDR2 FQNEAQ (reference sequence). Trimming at V came to 0 bases and at J to 6 bases, leaving 12 bases not matched to a gene. CDR3 length equals 17 residues. CDR3 loop: CASSLAWTRGQRDTQYF. In DNA, the CDR3 is TGTGCCAGCAGCTTAGCGTGGACGAGGGGGCAAAGGGATACGCAGTATTTT.

This chain joins TRBV21-1 and TRBJ2-1; the listed D gene, TRBD2, was not tested against the DNA. TRBV21-1 is a pseudogene. The CDR3 consists of 15 residues. CDR3 sequence: CASSEVALADNEQFF. The CDR3 region has the DNA TGTGCCAGCAGCGAAGTCGCCCTAGCCGACAATGAGCAGTTCTTC.

CDR3 sequence reads: CASSLTLGQPNTGELFF. CDR3 coding DNA: TGTGCCAGCAGCTTAACTCTGGGACAGCCGAACACCGGGGAGCTGTTTTTT. The chain links TRBV7-8 to TRBJ2-2, with 7 bases aligning to TRBD1. Germline V gene data show CDR1 as SGHVS and CDR2 as FQNEAQ. This CDR3 comprises 17 residues. J lost 0 bases, V lost 2 bases, and 6 bases had no gene match.

The chain is built from TRBV10-2 and TRBJ1-2; 9 bases map to TRBD1. The CDR3 spans 14 residues. Germline V gene sequence: CDR1 WSHSY, CDR2 SAAADI. Trimming cost V 6 bases and J 8 bases; bases outside gene matches: 10. This CDR3 is CASRRTGDRWGYTF. The CDR3 bases are TGCGCCAGCAGGCGGACAGGGGATAGGTGGGGCTACACCTTC.

This CDR3 reads CASGLVIGRANNEQFF. DNA of the CDR3: TGTGCCAGCGGGCTGGTGATCGGGAGGGCCAACAATGAGCAGTTCTTC. The chain combines TRBV3-1 (or the pseudogene TRBV3-2) with TRBJ2-1; 8 nucleotides align to TRBD2. J was trimmed by 5 bases and V by 8 bases; bases with no gene match: 14. CDR3 length equals 16 residues. Germline CDR1 LGHDT, CDR2 YNNKEL (reference sequence).

The chain combines TRBV15 with TRBJ2-7; no firm D call. Trimming cost V 0 bases and J 4 bases, with 7 bases left between them. The CDR3 covers 13 residues. Germline V lookup: CDR1 LNHNV, CDR2 YYDKDF (reference sequence). CDR3 residues: CATSRDPEYEQYF. CDR3 DNA sequence: TGTGCCACCAGCAGAGATCCCGAGTACGAGCAGTACTTC.

This clone was counted once. V and J are TRBV15 and TRBJ1-2, with 8 nucleotides matching TRBD1. The CDR3 totals 15 residues. The ends lost 5 bases at V and 6 bases at J; junction bases unmatched: 11. Germline CDR1 is LNHNV and CDR2 is YYDKDF (reference sequence). The CDR3 reads CATSGGAGGQDGYTF. CDR3 nucleotides: TGTGCCACCAGCGGAGGGGCAGGGGGCCAGGATGGCTACACCTTC.

The chain has TRBV2 and TRBJ1-1, with 7 bases that match TRBD1. With 7 bases clipped from V and 3 bases from J, the junction kept 5 bases outside the gene matches. The length of the CDR3 is 13 residues. CDR1 SNHLY and CDR2 FYNNEI come from the germline V gene. The CDR3 DNA reads TGTGCCAGCACTACGACAGGGTACACTGAAGCTTTCTTT. Amino acid sequence: CASTTTGYTEAFF.

The rearrangement links TRBV29-1 to TRBJ2-7; 9 nucleotides align to TRBD1. J gave up 4 bases and V 5 bases, and 6 bases lay outside the gene matches. There are 13 residues in the CDR3. Looked up from germline, CDR1 is SQVTM and CDR2 is ANQGSEA. CDR3 residues: CSVSPGTGYEQYF. DNA of the CDR3: TGCAGCGTTAGCCCCGGGACAGGGTACGAGCAGTACTTC.

The chain recombines TRBV27 with TRBJ2-7; the match to TRBD2 covers 11 bases. Germline CDR1 is MNHEY and CDR2 is SMNVEV (reference sequence). This CDR3 region has 14 residues. The V segment lost 5 bases and the J segment 3 bases; nucleotides outside the gene matches: 3. As DNA, the CDR3 is TGTGCCAGCAGTAAACTAGCGGGAGTCTACGAGCAGTACTTC. This sequence encodes CASSKLAGVYEQYF.

V and J are TRBV30 and TRBJ2-3; D perhaps matches TRBD1 (5 bases). Trimming cost V 4 bases and J 2 bases, with 10 bases left between them. The CDR3 length is 13 residues. Per germline, CDR1 GTSNPN and CDR2 SVGIG (reference sequence). CDR3 sequence (DNA): TGTGCCTGGAAGGCTGGGGCCACAGATACGCAGTATTTT. Translating gives CAWKAGATDTQYF.

V usage is TRBV4-1 and J usage is TRBJ2-3, with D maybe TRBD1 (5 bases). Germline values: CDR1 MGHRA, CDR2 YSYEKL. Trimming pared 5 bases from V and 3 bases from J, leaving 24 bases between. The CDR3 covers 18 residues. The CDR3 DNA reads TGCGCCAGCAGCGAAACCTTCATAGGGGAAGGTGGTACAGATACGCAGTATTTT. Encoded protein: CASSETFIGEGGTDTQYF.